This T cell receptor (beta chain) was profiled in a study of shared clonotypes between healthy human individuals. The V and J ends lost 3 bases and 6 bases respectively, with 18 bases between them. CDR1 is SGHKS, CDR2 YYEKEE, per germline (reference sequence). The CDR3 is 15 residues long. Deep-level assay runs were performed. Replicate sorted-subset PCRs were loaded with around 200 ng DNA, 31,000 or so T cell genomes. In the authors' workflow: ImmunoSEQ junction-only sequences lacked quality scores, so their filtering differed. Here immunoSEQ multiplex PCR was the method, and the copy in TCRdb shows in-frame clones only, minus some. The D gene and trimming were derived from the DNA, and the V and J assignments and clone size from that table. The data show 2 million or so clones, approximately 95% seen once.

Specimen: naive CD4+ T cells sorted from blood. Subset described: CD45RA+ positively selected. The chain is built from TRBV5-5 and TRBJ1-1; D is possibly TRBD1 (6 bases). This clonotype was obtained from a man in his late teens or twenties in good health. In DNA form, the CDR3 reads TGTGCCAGCAGCTCCCTCACAGGGTCGGCGGCTGAAGCTTTCTTT. It specifies CASSSLTGSAAEAFF.